The 18 T cell receptor beta chains listed next were all sequenced from one sample in a study of blood T cell repertoires in COVID-19. TCRdb's table, derived via immunoSEQ multiplex PCR, lists solely in-frame clones and lacks some. The sample yields about 380,000 clones, roughly four fifths seen once. Specimen: peripheral blood. The receptor set was obtained from a human donor with acute or convalescent COVID-19. The donor label of this sample is uncertain.

This clone came up a few times. The rearrangement joins TRBV5-1 to TRBJ1-1; TRBD1 might be the D (5 bases). Germline V CDR1 and CDR2: SGHRS, YFSETQ. V dropped 0 bases and J dropped 3 bases, with 12 bases sitting between them. The CDR3 is 15 residues long. The chain's CDR3 is CASSLDRGRHTEAFF. DNA of the CDR3: TGCGCCAGCAGCTTGGATAGGGGTCGGCACACTGAAGCTTTCTTT.

The chain carries TRBV6-6 and TRBJ1-2, with D perhaps matching TRBD1 (5 bases). The germline gives CDR1 MNHNY, CDR2 SVGAGI (reference sequence). The CDR3 contains 14 residues. Trimming took off 2 bases at V and 2 bases at J, with 9 bases between the two ends. The DNA for the CDR3 is TGTGCCAGCAGTTACCCACGACAGAACTATGGCTACACCTTC. Its translation is CASSYPRQNYGYTF.

This chain joins TRBV6-6 and TRBJ1-2; maybe TRBD1 (5 bases). There are 16 residues in the CDR3. The V and J ends lost 2 bases and 3 bases respectively, with 16 bases between them. Germline V gene sequence: CDR1 MNHNY, CDR2 SVGAGI (reference sequence). Here the CDR3 DNA reads TGTGCCAGCAGTTACCCTCATGACAGACGATACTATGGCTACACCTTC. Residues: CASSYPHDRRYYGYTF.

This clone was seen a few times. This sequence joins TRBV5-1 and TRBJ1-6, with D unclear. CDR3 length equals 16 residues. V dropped 0 bases and J dropped 10 bases, with 17 bases sitting between them. Germline assignment: CDR1 SGHRS and CDR2 YFSETQ. CDR3 sequence reads: CASSLELGVRESPLHF. The CDR3 DNA reads TGCGCCAGCAGCTTGGAGCTGGGAGTGAGAGAATCACCCCTCCACTTT.

This clone was recorded only once. CDR3 residues: CASSITWAGNNEQFF. CDR3 nucleotides: TGCGCCAGCAGCATTACCTGGGCAGGGAACAATGAGCAGTTCTTC. This sequence joins TRBV5-1 and TRBJ2-1, with D possibly matching TRBD1 (5 bases). V was clipped by 4 bases and J by 5 bases, with 16 bases between them. Germline V gives CDR1 SGHRS, CDR2 YFSETQ. This CDR3 is built from 15 residues. The full variable domain, rest sourced from reference TRBV5-1 and TRBJ2-1, is KAGVTQTPRYLIKTRGQQVTLSCSPISGHRSVSWYQQTPGQGLQFLFEYFSETQRNKGNFPGRFSGRQFSNSRSEMNVSTLELGDSALYLCASSITWAGNNEQFFGPGTRLTVL.

This clone was observed a handful of times. V and J are TRBV5-1 and TRBJ1-1; TRBD1 matches at 8 bases. Losses at the gene ends were 6 bases for V and 5 bases for J; bases not matched to a gene: 9. Germline V gene sequence: CDR1 SGHRS, CDR2 YFSETQ. There are 14 residues in the CDR3. This CDR3 is CASNLDRAGTEAFF. The CDR3 nucleotides read TGCGCCAGCAACCTGGACAGGGCAGGGACTGAAGCTTTCTTT. The variable domain in full, with the rest retrieved from reference TRBV5-1 and TRBJ1-1, is KAGVTQTPRYLIKTRGQQVTLSCSPISGHRSVSWYQQTPGQGLQFLFEYFSETQRNKGNFPGRFSGRQFSNSRSEMNVSTLELGDSALYLCASNLDRAGTEAFFGQGTRLTVV.

This chain connects TRBV11-2 to TRBJ2-7, with 11 positions matching TRBD1. Germline assignment: CDR1 SGHAT and CDR2 FQNNGV. The CDR3 has 16 amino acids. Trimming took 4 bases from V and 3 from J; bases not matched to a gene: 8. This CDR3 is CASSSLPGTGGYEQYF. The CDR3 region has the DNA TGTGCCAGCAGCTCTCTTCCCGGGACAGGGGGCTACGAGCAGTACTTC. Complete variable domain (other parts from reference TRBV11-2 and TRBJ2-7): EAGVAQSPRYKIIEKRQSVAFWCNPISGHATLYWYQQILGQGPKLLIQFQNNGVVDDSQLPKDRFSAERLKGVDSTLKIQPAKLEDSAVYLCASSSLPGTGGYEQYFGPGTRLTVT.

CDR3 DNA: TGTGCAACCCCTGTGAGGGAGAACATTCAGTACTTC. Its protein product is CATPVRENIQYF. The gene calls are TRBV24-1 and TRBJ2-4; the D gene is possibly TRBD2 (5 bases). The CDR3 runs 12 residues. Germline V gives CDR1 KGHDR, CDR2 SFDVKD.

V and J are TRBV5-1 and TRBJ1-5, with no clear D. This CDR3 spans 15 amino acids. Germline CDR1 SGHRS, CDR2 YFSETQ. The V gene lost 5 bases and the J gene lost 0 bases, with 12 bases spanning the gap. The CDR3 loop is CASSSREHSNQPQHF. CDR3 nucleotide sequence: TGCGCCAGCAGTTCCCGGGAACATAGCAATCAGCCCCAGCATTTT.

J is TRBJ1-6 and V is TRBV2, with D uncertain. This CDR3 comprises 15 residues. CDR1 is SNHLY, CDR2 FYNNEI, per germline. V was trimmed by 6 bases and J by 0 bases, leaving 9 bases between them. The CDR3 bases are TGTGCCAGCAGACCCACCAGCTCCTATAATTCACCCCTCCACTTT. Protein sequence: CASRPTSSYNSPLHF.

The chain is built from TRBV19 and TRBJ2-2; 7 positions match TRBD1. Unmatched junction bases numbered 8, after V lost 6 bases and J lost 1 base. Per germline, CDR1 LNHDA and CDR2 SQIVND (reference sequence). The CDR3 is 16 amino acids. DNA of the CDR3: TGTGCCAGTAGCCAACAGGGGCGTCGGAACACCGGGGAGCTGTTTTTT. It translates to CASSQQGRRNTGELFF.

The V and J genes are TRBV5-4 and TRBJ2-7, with 12 nucleotides matching TRBD2. V shed 2 bases, J shed 3 bases, and the junction held 9 bases outside the gene matches. The length of the CDR3 is 17 residues. Germline V gene lookup returns CDR1 SGHNT and CDR2 YYREEE (reference sequence). CDR3 region: CASSFDTSGRNVYEQYF. The CDR3 DNA follows: TGTGCCAGCAGCTTTGATACTAGCGGGAGGAATGTCTACGAGCAGTACTTC.

The chain carries TRBV30 and TRBJ1-1, with D perhaps matching TRBD1 (6 bases). The CDR3 runs 15 residues. Trimming shortened V by 5 bases and J by 4 bases, and 20 bases separated the two germline ends. CDR1 and CDR2 from the germline V gene are GTSNPN and SVGIG (reference sequence). CDR3 nucleotides: TGTGCCTGGGGGGCCCAACTCCTAGGGGGCACTGAAGCTTTCTTT. Its translation: CAWGAQLLGGTEAFF.

This clone was counted between two and nine times. The genes are TRBV2 and TRBJ1-2; 7 bases are shared with TRBD1. The CDR3 is 13 residues long. Germline V CDR1 and CDR2: SNHLY, FYNNEI. J lost 6 bases, V lost 5 bases, and 6 bases had no gene match. CDR3 region: CASSRDSTDGYTF. Here the CDR3 DNA reads TGTGCCAGCAGTCGGGACAGCACCGATGGCTACACCTTC. The whole variable domain, filled in from reference TRBV2 and TRBJ1-2, reads EPEVTQTPSHQVTQMGQEVILRCVPISNHLYFYWYRQILGQKVEFLVSFYNNEISEKSEIFDDQFSVERPDGSNFTLKIRSTKLEDSAMYFCASSRDSTDGYTFGSGTRLTVV.

The CDR3 sequence is CASSQEPGQGIETQYF. The CDR3 DNA reads TGCGCCAGCAGCCAAGAACCGGGACAGGGAATAGAGACCCAGTACTTC. The V and J genes are TRBV5-1 and TRBJ2-5; 9 bases agree with TRBD1. The J segment lost 4 bases and the V segment lost 4 bases, leaving 11 bases of the junction unmatched. The CDR3 loop spans 16 amino acids. Germline V CDR1 and CDR2: SGHRS, YFSETQ.

V gene TRBV18 combines with J gene TRBJ1-2, with TRBD1 as a possible D gene (6 bases). Looked up from germline, CDR1 is KGHSH and CDR2 is LQKENI. V gave up 4 bases and J gave up 3 bases, with 15 bases separating them. CDR3 length: 15 residues. CDR3 amino acids: CASSLRQVPYYGYTF. The DNA for the CDR3 is TGTGCCAGCTCACTTCGACAGGTCCCTTACTATGGCTACACCTTC.

This chain connects TRBV10-1 to TRBJ1-1, with D uncertain. The ends were cut back, 2 bases at V and 11 bases at J, with 12 bases in the middle. Germline V lookup: CDR1 WNHNN, CDR2 SYGVQD (reference sequence). The length of the CDR3 is 12 residues. CDR3 bases: TGCGCCAGCAGTGAGCGAGGCCGCGACGCTTTCTTT. It codes for CASSERGRDAFF.

The chain is built from TRBV10-2 and TRBJ1-1; 8 bases map to TRBD1. V was clipped by 5 bases and J by 0 bases; unmatched bases: 11. The CDR3 totals 17 residues. Germline V gene lookup returns CDR1 WSHSY and CDR2 SAAADI. CDR3 in amino acids: CASSSENRGAMNTEAFF. CDR3 DNA sequence: TGCGCCAGCAGTTCAGAAAACAGGGGGGCAATGAACACTGAAGCTTTCTTT.